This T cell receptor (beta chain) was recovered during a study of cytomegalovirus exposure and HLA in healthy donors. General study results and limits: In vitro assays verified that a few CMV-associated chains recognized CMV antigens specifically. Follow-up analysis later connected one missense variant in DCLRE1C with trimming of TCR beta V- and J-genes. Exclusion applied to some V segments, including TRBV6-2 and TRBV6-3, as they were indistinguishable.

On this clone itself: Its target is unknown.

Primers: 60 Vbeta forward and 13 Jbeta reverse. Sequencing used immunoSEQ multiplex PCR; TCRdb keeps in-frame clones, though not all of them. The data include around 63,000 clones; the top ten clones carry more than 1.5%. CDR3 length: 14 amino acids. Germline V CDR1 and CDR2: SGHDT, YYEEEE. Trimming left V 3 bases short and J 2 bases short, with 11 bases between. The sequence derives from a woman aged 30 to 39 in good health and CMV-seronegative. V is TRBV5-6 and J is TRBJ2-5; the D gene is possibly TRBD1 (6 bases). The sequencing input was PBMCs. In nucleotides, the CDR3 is TGTGCCAGCAGCTATCGGACAGCACAAGAGACCCAGTACTTC. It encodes CASSYRTAQETQYF.